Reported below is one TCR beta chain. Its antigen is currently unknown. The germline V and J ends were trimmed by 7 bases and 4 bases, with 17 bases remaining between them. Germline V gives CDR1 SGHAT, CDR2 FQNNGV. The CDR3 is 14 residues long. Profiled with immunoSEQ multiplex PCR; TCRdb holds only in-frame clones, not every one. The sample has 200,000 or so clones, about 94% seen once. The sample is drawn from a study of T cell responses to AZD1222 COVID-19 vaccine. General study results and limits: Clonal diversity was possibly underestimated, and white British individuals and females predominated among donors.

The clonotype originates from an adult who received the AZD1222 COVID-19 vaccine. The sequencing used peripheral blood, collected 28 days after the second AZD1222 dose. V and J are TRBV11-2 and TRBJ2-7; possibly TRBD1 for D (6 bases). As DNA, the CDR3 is TGTGCCAGCAACATCGTGGGGGCTGGGTACGAGCAGTACTTC. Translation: CASNIVGAGYEQYF.